The rows below give T cell receptor beta chains drawn from one sample of a study of beta chain features in type 1 diabetes. The method was immunoSEQ multiplex PCR; TCRdb's version includes in-frame clones alone and lacks a portion of them. Of 110,000 or so clones listed, 40% are singletons. The sample consisted of stem cell memory CD4+ T cells from blood. The receptors shown here come from a woman younger than 35 in good health. Both conserved end residues are part of each CDR3. The D gene is left open where the match is weak. Only some rows state a clone size, as once, few, many or a class for expanded clones.

v_gene	len	d_gene	abundance	j_gene	CDR3nt	CDR3aa
TRBV30	14	-	-	TRBJ2-2	TGTGCCTGGAGTAGGGAAGCGGGCACCGGGGAGCTGTTTTTT	CAWSREAGTGELFF
TRBV28	14	TRBD1	-	TRBJ2-7	TGTGCCAGCAGGGGACAGGGGTTGTCCTACGAGCAGTACTTC	CASRGQGLSYEQYF
TRBV5-1	14	-	few	TRBJ2-3	TGCGCCAGCAGCTTGCCAGGGAGCACAGATACGCAGTATTTT	CASSLPGSTDTQYF
TRBV7-6	16	TRBD2	-	TRBJ2-3	TGTGCCAGCAGCCCGTCCTCCGGGAGGGCAGTGGATACGCAGTATTTT	CASSPSSGRAVDTQYF
TRBV28	13	-	-	TRBJ2-7	TGTGCCAGCAGTTTACCAGTTACCTACGAGCAGTACTTC	CASSLPVTYEQYF
TRBV18	13	TRBD2	-	TRBJ2-7	TGTGCCAGCTCCCCCGGGGGGACCTACGAGCAGTACTTC	CASSPGGTYEQYF
TRBV7-2	14	TRBD1	-	TRBJ1-1	TGTGCCAGCAGCCTCACCACAGGGGGCACTGAAGCTTTCTTT	CASSLTTGGTEAFF
TRBV11-1	16	-	-	TRBJ2-5	TGTGCCAGCAGCCCGGGGAGGTCCGGCCGGAGGGGGACCCAGTACTTC	CASSPGRSGRRGTQYF
TRBV7-2	15	-	few	TRBJ1-2	TGTGCCAGCAGTCCTGCGGGCAGGACAGCCCGTGGCTACACCTTC	CASSPAGRTARGYTF
TRBV4-2	16	TRBD2	few	TRBJ2-7	TGTGCCAGCAGTACAACTAGCGGGAGCAGTCCGAACGAGCAGTACTTC	CASSTTSGSSPNEQYF
TRBV25-1	14	-	-	TRBJ2-5	TGTGCCAGCAGTGAGTCCGGGGGAAGGGAGACCCAGTACTTC	CASSESGGRETQYF
TRBV29-1	16	TRBD2	-	TRBJ2-7	TGCAGCGTAGCGGGGCGAGTGACTAGCGGGAGCCACGAGCAGTACTTC	CSVAGRVTSGSHEQYF
TRBV28	17	-	few	TRBJ2-7	TGTGCCAGCAGTCTTCTCACGTACAGGATAAGCTCCTACGAGCAGTACTTC	CASSLLTYRISSYEQYF
TRBV6-5	14	-	few	TRBJ1-5	TGTGCCAGCAGTTACTCCCAGGGAGGTCAGCCCCAGCATTTT	CASSYSQGGQPQHF
TRBV28	13	-	-	TRBJ2-7	TGTGCCAGCAGTTCCGGAGGGGGCGGAGAGCAGTACTTC	CASSSGGGGEQYF
TRBV30	12	-	few	TRBJ2-7	TGTGCCTGGAGTACAGGGTACTACGAGCAGTACTTC	CAWSTGYYEQYF
TRBV4-3	13	-	few	TRBJ2-5	TGCGCCAGCAGCCAGAGGCTAGAAGAGACCCAGTACTTC	CASSQRLEETQYF
TRBV6-5	13	-	-	TRBJ1-1	TGTGCCAGCCGGGGGGATTTGTACACTGAAGCTTTCTTT	CASRGDLYTEAFF
TRBV28	17	-	-	TRBJ1-3	TGTGCCAGCACCCCTTGGCAGGGTAAAGCCTCCGGAAACACCATATATTTT	CASTPWQGKASGNTIYF
TRBV28	13	-	-	TRBJ1-5	TGTGCCAGCAGTTTCGGACTTAATCAGCCCCAGCATTTT	CASSFGLNQPQHF
TRBV30	14	-	-	TRBJ2-7	TGTGCCTGGAGTGTGGGGAGTAGGATCTACGAGCAGTACTTC	CAWSVGSRIYEQYF
TRBV7-2	16	TRBD2	-	TRBJ2-1	TGTGCCAGCAGTCTAGCGGGCTCAAGAGGCTACAATGAGCAGTTCTTC	CASSLAGSRGYNEQFF
TRBV4-1	13	-	-	TRBJ2-5	TGCGCCAGCAGCCTCGGAGTCCAAGAGACCCAGTACTTC	CASSLGVQETQYF
TRBV6-4	16	-	-	TRBJ2-7	TGTGCCAGCAGTGCCCCAAAAGGGGATACATACTACGAGCAGTACTTC	CASSAPKGDTYYEQYF
TRBV7-3	13	-	-	TRBJ1-1	TGTGCCAGCAGCTCAGGGGCGGTCACTGAAGCTTTCTTT	CASSSGAVTEAFF
TRBV27	15	TRBD1	-	TRBJ2-2	TGTGCCAGCAGTTTAGAGGGGGCGTCCACCGGGGAGCTGTTTTTT	CASSLEGASTGELFF
TRBV29-1	15	-	-	TRBJ2-2	TGCAGCGCCAGCGTCTCAGGGGTTGGCACCGGGGAGCTGTTTTTT	CSASVSGVGTGELFF
TRBV4-2	18	TRBD2	-	TRBJ2-7	TGTGCCAGCAGCCAGATCTATGGGGTAGCGGGAGCCTCCTACGAGCAGTACTTC	CASSQIYGVAGASYEQYF
TRBV11-1	12	-	-	TRBJ2-7	TGTGCCAGCAGCTTTGGTGAGGGTCGGCAGTACTTC	CASSFGEGRQYF
TRBV7-9	15	TRBD1	few	TRBJ2-7	TGTGCCAGCAGTCCCACCGGGACAGGGTTTTTCGAGCAGTACTTC	CASSPTGTGFFEQYF
TRBV6-5	13	-	-	TRBJ1-1	TGTGCCAGCAGTGTTCTTCCGGGACAATTGGCTTTCTTT	CASSVLPGQLAFF
TRBV7-9	15	-	few	TRBJ2-3	TGTGCCAGCAGCAACAGGGCGCCGAACACAGATACGCAGTATTTT	CASSNRAPNTDTQYF
TRBV10-2	16	-	few	TRBJ1-2	TGCGCCACCGCAGGGGCCGGCGGAAAGTTGAACTATGGCTACACCTTC	CATAGAGGKLNYGYTF
TRBV28	14	-	few	TRBJ1-2	TGTGCCAGCAGTCCCGGGGGGGCAGGCTATGGCTACACCTTC	CASSPGGAGYGYTF
TRBV5-1	15	-	-	TRBJ1-4	TGCGCCAGCAGTGGTCAGGAAGGAATAGGTCGGAAACTGTTTTTT	CASSGQEGIGRKLFF
TRBV9	12	-	-	TRBJ2-3	TGTGCCAGCAGTCCTACGGGAGATACGCAGTATTTT	CASSPTGDTQYF
TRBV29-1	13	-	few	TRBJ1-2	TGCAGCGCCCGAGGTGGGGGCCTCTATGGCTACACCTTC	CSARGGGLYGYTF
TRBV4-3	16	TRBD2	-	TRBJ2-1	TGCGCCAGCAGCCGGATAGCGGGAGGCCTTTACAATGAGCAGTTCTTC	CASSRIAGGLYNEQFF
TRBV7-9	16	TRBD2	once	TRBJ2-3	TGTGCCAGCAGGATAGGACTAGCGGGAGTTGGAGATACGCAGTATTTT	CASRIGLAGVGDTQYF
TRBV4-2	16	-	-	TRBJ2-2	TGTGCCAGCAGCCAAGATGAATCCAGGGGAGCCGGGGAGCTGTTTTTT	CASSQDESRGAGELFF
TRBV4-2	16	-	once	TRBJ2-7	TGTGCCAGCAGCCAAGGACCACAGGGGAGGTGGAACGAGCAGTACTTC	CASSQGPQGRWNEQYF
TRBV12-5	13	TRBD1	-	TRBJ2-1	TGTGCTAGTGCTTCGGGACAGTACAATGAGCAGTTCTTC	CASASGQYNEQFF
TRBV6-7	18	TRBD2	-	TRBJ2-3	TGTGCCAGCAGTTACTCGATTCCGGGACTAGCTTTTACAGATACGCAGTATTTT	CASSYSIPGLAFTDTQYF
TRBV6-6	15	TRBD1	few	TRBJ2-1	TGTGCCAGCAGTAAGACGGGACAGCGATACAATGAGCAGTTCTTC	CASSKTGQRYNEQFF
TRBV19	14	-	few	TRBJ1-5	TGTGCCAGTAGTATAGGGGTCTCGGGTCAGCCCCAGCATTTT	CASSIGVSGQPQHF
TRBV5-1	13	TRBD2	-	TRBJ2-7	TGCGCCAGCAGCTTGGTGGGAGGGCTCGAGCAGTACTTC	CASSLVGGLEQYF
TRBV6-5	13	-	-	TRBJ2-2	TGTGCCAGCAGGCAGGGGAACACCGGGGAGCTGTTTTTT	CASRQGNTGELFF
TRBV5-1	14	TRBD1	-	TRBJ2-7	TGCGCCAGCAGCTCCCGGACAGGGACCTACGAGCAGTACTTC	CASSSRTGTYEQYF
TRBV18	17	TRBD2	-	TRBJ2-7	TGTGCCAGCGCCCCCAGGGGAGGAGGACTAGCGGGAGCCGAGCAGTACTTC	CASAPRGGGLAGAEQYF
TRBV9	18	TRBD2	-	TRBJ2-3	TGTGCCAGCAGCGTGAACCCTCGGACTAGCGGAATCACAGATACGCAGTATTTT	CASSVNPRTSGITDTQYF
TRBV5-1	16	-	once	TRBJ2-7	TGCGCCAGCAGCTTCAGCCCCGGGTATAGGGAGTACGAGCAGTACTTC	CASSFSPGYREYEQYF